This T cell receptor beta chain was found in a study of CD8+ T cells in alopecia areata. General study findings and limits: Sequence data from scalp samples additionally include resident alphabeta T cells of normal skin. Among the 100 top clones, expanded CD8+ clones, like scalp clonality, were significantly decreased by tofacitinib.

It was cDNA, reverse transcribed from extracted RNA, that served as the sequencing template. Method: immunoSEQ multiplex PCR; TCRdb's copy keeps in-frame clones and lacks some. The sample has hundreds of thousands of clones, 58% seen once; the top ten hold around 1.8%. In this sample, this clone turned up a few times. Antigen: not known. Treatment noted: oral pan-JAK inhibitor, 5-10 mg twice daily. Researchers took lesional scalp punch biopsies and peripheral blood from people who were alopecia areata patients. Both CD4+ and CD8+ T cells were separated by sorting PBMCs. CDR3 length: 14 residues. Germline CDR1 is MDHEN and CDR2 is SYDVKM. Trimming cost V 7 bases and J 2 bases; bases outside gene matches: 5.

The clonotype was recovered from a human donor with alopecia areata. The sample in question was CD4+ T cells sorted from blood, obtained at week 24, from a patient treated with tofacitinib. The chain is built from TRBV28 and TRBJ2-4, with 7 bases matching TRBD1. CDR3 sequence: CASNRGGTKNIQYF. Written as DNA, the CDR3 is TGTGCCAGCAACAGGGGTGGTACCAAAAACATTCAGTACTTC.